Listed below are T cell receptor beta chains from one sample, sequenced in a study of blood T cell repertoires in COVID-19. TCRdb's copy holds only in-frame clones and misses some; the assay was immunoSEQ multiplex PCR. Of some 290,000 clones detected, approximately 81% appear once; the ten largest clones hold around 2.9%. Sequencing used peripheral blood. The receptors shown here come from a woman aged 60-75 years with active or convalescent COVID-19. The CDR3 runs from the conserved cysteine through the conserved F or W. The order of the fields is V gene, clone size, J gene, D gene, CDR3 protein, CDR3 DNA. The D gene is left open where the match is weak. Size is stated for part of the rows, as once, few or many counts, or as a class when the clone is expanded.

>TRBV19|-|TRBJ1-3|-
CASSTGDASSGNTIYF
TGTGCCAGTAGTACAGGGGACGCTTCCTCTGGAAACACCATATATTTT
>TRBV18|-|TRBJ2-7|-
CASSRDFLDSSYEQYF
TGTGCCAGCTCACGCGACTTCCTGGACAGCTCCTACGAGCAGTACTTC
>TRBV7-3|few|TRBJ2-2|-
CASSLKGTGELFF
TGTGCCAGCAGCTTAAAGGGGACCGGGGAGCTGTTTTTT
>TRBV15|-|TRBJ2-7|-
CATSRDRRQSSYEQYF
TGTGCCACCAGCAGAGATCGCAGACAGAGCTCCTACGAGCAGTACTTC
>TRBV10-1|-|TRBJ2-4|-
CASRMTPILAKNIQYF
TGCGCCAGCAGGATGACACCAATCTTAGCCAAAAACATTCAGTACTTC
>TRBV30|-|TRBJ2-2|TRBD2
CAWAGLAVTGELFF
TGTGCCTGGGCGGGACTAGCCGTCACCGGGGAGCTGTTTTTT
>TRBV19|-|TRBJ2-3|TRBD2
CATAGGGTDTQYF
TGTGCCACGGCTGGCGGGGGGACAGATACGCAGTATTTT
>TRBV9|-|TRBJ1-1|-
CASSVAGMNTEAFF
TGTGCCAGCAGCGTCGCAGGGATGAACACTGAAGCTTTCTTT
>TRBV19|-|TRBJ1-1|-
CASRLYGANTEAFF
TGTGCCAGTAGGCTCTATGGGGCGAACACTGAAGCTTTCTTT
>TRBV18|-|TRBJ2-7|-
CASSPRTVEQYF
TGTGCCAGCTCACCTCGCACAGTCGAGCAGTACTTC
>TRBV5-4|-|TRBJ2-7|-
CASSLQGNYEQYF
TGTGCCAGCAGCTTGCAGGGAAACTACGAGCAGTACTTC
>TRBV7-2|many|TRBJ1-2|-
CASSFGAIYGYTF
TGTGCCAGCAGCTTTGGAGCGATCTATGGCTACACCTTC
>TRBV5-1|-|TRBJ1-1|TRBD1
CASSPGQGEVDTEAFF
TGCGCCAGCAGCCCGGGACAGGGGGAGGTCGACACTGAAGCTTTCTTT
>TRBV25-1|-|TRBJ2-3|TRBD2
CASSDYIGLAGGDTQYF
TGTGCCAGCAGTGACTATATTGGACTAGCGGGGGGAGATACGCAGTATTTT
>TRBV7-6|-|TRBJ2-1|-
CASSPYGSRGYNEQFF
TGTGCCAGCAGCCCTTACGGCTCCCGGGGCTACAATGAGCAGTTCTTC
>TRBV5-1|once|TRBJ2-1|TRBD2
CASSSPSGGYNEQFF
TGCGCCAGCAGCTCCCCTAGCGGGGGATACAATGAGCAGTTCTTC
>TRBV7-3|-|TRBJ2-1|TRBD1
CASSILTRDRRNNEQFF
TGTGCCAGCAGCATTCTCACCCGGGACAGGAGGAACAATGAGCAGTTCTTC
>TRBV3-1/TRBV3-2|-|TRBJ2-1|TRBD2
CASSPGLAVQFF
TGTGCCAGCAGCCCAGGACTAGCGGTGCAGTTCTTC
>TRBV14|-|TRBJ1-4|-
CASSQVKQGFEKLFF
TGTGCCAGCAGCCAAGTTAAGCAGGGGTTTGAAAAACTGTTTTTT
>TRBV6-5|-|TRBJ1-2|-
CASSYPGRHTF
TGTGCCAGCAGTTACCCGGGTCGGCACACCTTC
>TRBV4-3|-|TRBJ1-6|-
CASSQDRGISPLHF
TGCGCCAGCAGCCAAGACAGGGGTATTTCACCCCTCCACTTT
>TRBV5-1|-|TRBJ1-1|TRBD1
CASSLEGRGLTEAFF
TGCGCCAGCAGCTTGGAGGGCAGGGGGCTTACTGAAGCTTTCTTT
>TRBV5-1|-|TRBJ2-5|-
CASSPRTDFQETQYF
TGCGCCAGCAGCCCCAGAACGGACTTCCAAGAGACCCAGTACTTC
>TRBV2|-|TRBJ1-4|TRBD1
CASEADRGNEKLFF
TGTGCCAGCGAGGCTGACAGGGGGAATGAAAAACTGTTTTTT
>TRBV4-2|-|TRBJ1-5|TRBD1
CASSQEGGRHQPQHF
TGTGCCAGCAGCCAAGAAGGGGGCAGACATCAGCCCCAGCATTTT
>TRBV7-9|few|TRBJ1-2|-
CASSLATENYGYTF
TGTGCCAGCAGCTTAGCAACTGAAAACTATGGCTACACCTTC
>TRBV7-2|-|TRBJ2-7|TRBD2
CASSTSGGLGRQQYF
TGTGCCAGCAGCACCAGCGGGGGGCTGGGCAGACAGCAGTACTTC
>TRBV19|few|TRBJ1-2|-
CASSIVGSPYGYTF
TGTGCCAGTAGTATAGTGGGCAGTCCCTATGGCTACACCTTC
>TRBV6-1|few|TRBJ1-5|-
CASSDHKDSNQPQHF
TGTGCCAGCAGTGATCACAAAGACTCGAATCAGCCCCAGCATTTT
>TRBV5-5|-|TRBJ2-7|-
CASSLAAGLSYEQYF
TGTGCCAGCAGCTTGGCGGCGGGGCTGTCCTACGAGCAGTACTTC
>TRBV5-5|-|TRBJ2-2|TRBD2
CASSQLAVAGGPAGELFF
TGTGCCAGCAGCCAACTGGCTGTAGCGGGGGGGCCGGCCGGGGAGCTGTTTTTT
>TRBV5-1|-|TRBJ2-2|-
CASSLLARANTGELFF
TGCGCCAGCAGCTTGTTGGCCAGGGCGAACACCGGGGAGCTGTTTTTT
>TRBV10-3|-|TRBJ1-5|-
CAISESSGGAYSNQPQHF
TGTGCCATCAGTGAGTCGTCGGGGGGAGCTTATAGCAATCAGCCCCAGCATTTT
>TRBV5-1|-|TRBJ1-1|TRBD1
CASSFTGGRDTEAFF
TGCGCCAGCAGCTTCACAGGGGGGCGCGACACTGAAGCTTTCTTT
>TRBV3-1/TRBV3-2|few|TRBJ2-1|TRBD2
CASSPGLAHSYNEQFF
TGTGCCAGCAGCCCCGGACTAGCGCATTCCTACAATGAGCAGTTCTTC
>TRBV6-5|-|TRBJ1-6|-
CATSIGAAGGSPLHF
TGTGCCACCTCAATCGGTGCGGCCGGAGGCTCACCCCTCCACTTT
>TRBV4-1|-|TRBJ1-6|TRBD1
CASSQAQGFNSPLHF
TGCGCCAGCAGCCAAGCACAGGGGTTTAATTCACCCCTCCACTTT
>TRBV7-9|-|TRBJ1-1|-
CASSLETSQAFF
TGTGCCAGCAGCTTAGAAACATCTCAAGCTTTCTTT
>TRBV19|-|TRBJ2-2|TRBD1
CASSEDRGTGELFF
TGTGCCAGTTCTGAAGACAGGGGCACCGGGGAGCTGTTTTTT
>TRBV2|once|TRBJ2-1|TRBD2
CASSRTSGGDNEQFF
TGTGCCAGCAGCCGGACTAGCGGGGGGGACAATGAGCAGTTCTTC
>TRBV19|-|TRBJ1-5|-
CASTAQSPSNQPQHF
TGTGCCAGTACCGCTCAGTCCCCTAGCAATCAGCCCCAGCATTTT
>TRBV10-1|-|TRBJ1-2|TRBD1
CADQGTDYYGYTF
TGCGCCGACCAGGGGACAGACTATTATGGCTACACCTTC
>TRBV6-5|once|TRBJ2-5|TRBD2
CASSRTSGVQETQYF
TGTGCCAGCTCCAGGACTAGCGGGGTACAAGAGACCCAGTACTTC
>TRBV7-2|-|TRBJ1-2|TRBD1
CASSTQGVYGYTF
TGTGCCAGCAGCACACAGGGGGTGTATGGCTACACCTTC
>TRBV5-1|-|TRBJ1-3|-
CASSLRTDSGNTIYF
TGCGCCAGCAGCTTACGAACAGACTCTGGAAACACCATATATTTT
>TRBV18|-|TRBJ2-7|TRBD1
CASSPGSAGQGHEQYF
TGTGCCAGCTCACCAGGCAGTGCAGGACAGGGCCACGAGCAGTACTTC
>TRBV18|-|TRBJ1-3|-
CASSPGPGGNTIYF
TGTGCCAGCTCACCAGGGCCGGGAGGAAACACCATATATTTT
>TRBV19|-|TRBJ2-7|TRBD1
CASSIVGQGVYEQYF
TGTGCCAGTAGTATAGTAGGCCAGGGGGTCTACGAGCAGTACTTC
>TRBV6-5|-|TRBJ1-2|TRBD1
CASRVDRGPYGYTF
TGTGCCAGCAGAGTGGACAGGGGGCCTTATGGCTACACCTTC
>TRBV25-1|-|TRBJ1-2|-
CASSPRANYGYTF
TGTGCCAGCAGTCCCAGGGCAAACTATGGCTACACCTTC